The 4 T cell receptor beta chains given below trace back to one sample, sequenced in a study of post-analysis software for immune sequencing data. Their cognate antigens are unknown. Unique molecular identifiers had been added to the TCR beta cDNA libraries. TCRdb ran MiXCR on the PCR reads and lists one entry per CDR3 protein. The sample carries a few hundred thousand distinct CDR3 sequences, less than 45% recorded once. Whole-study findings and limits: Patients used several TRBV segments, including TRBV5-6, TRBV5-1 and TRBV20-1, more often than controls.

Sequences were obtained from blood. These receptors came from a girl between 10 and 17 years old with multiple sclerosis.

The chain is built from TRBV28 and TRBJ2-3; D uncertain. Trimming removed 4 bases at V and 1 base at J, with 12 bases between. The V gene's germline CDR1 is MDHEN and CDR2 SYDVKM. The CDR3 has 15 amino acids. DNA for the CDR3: TGTGCCAGCAGTTCTTCCTCCCCCCGCACAGATACGCAGTATTTT. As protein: CASSSSSPRTDTQYF.

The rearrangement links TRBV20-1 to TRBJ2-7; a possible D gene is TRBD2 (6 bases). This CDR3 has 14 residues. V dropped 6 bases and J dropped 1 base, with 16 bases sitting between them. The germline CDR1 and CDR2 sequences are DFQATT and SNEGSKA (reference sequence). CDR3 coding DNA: TGCAGTGCCGGGAGCCTGGACGTTTCCTACGAGCAGTACTTC. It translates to CSAGSLDVSYEQYF.

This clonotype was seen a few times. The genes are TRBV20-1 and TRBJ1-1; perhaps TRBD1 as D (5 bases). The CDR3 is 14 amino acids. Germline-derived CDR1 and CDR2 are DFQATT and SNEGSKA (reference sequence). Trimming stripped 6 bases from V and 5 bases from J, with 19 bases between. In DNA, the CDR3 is TGCAGTGCCAGCCCGGGGGGGAGTAGGACTGAAGCTTTCTTT. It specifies CSASPGGSRTEAFF.

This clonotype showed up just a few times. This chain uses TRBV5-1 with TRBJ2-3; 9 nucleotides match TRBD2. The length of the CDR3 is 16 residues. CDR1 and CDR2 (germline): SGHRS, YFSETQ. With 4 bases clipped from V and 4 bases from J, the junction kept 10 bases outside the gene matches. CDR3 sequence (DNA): TGCGCCAGCAGCAGTCTTAGCGGGAGAGCGGCAGATACGCAGTATTTT. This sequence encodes CASSSLSGRAADTQYF.